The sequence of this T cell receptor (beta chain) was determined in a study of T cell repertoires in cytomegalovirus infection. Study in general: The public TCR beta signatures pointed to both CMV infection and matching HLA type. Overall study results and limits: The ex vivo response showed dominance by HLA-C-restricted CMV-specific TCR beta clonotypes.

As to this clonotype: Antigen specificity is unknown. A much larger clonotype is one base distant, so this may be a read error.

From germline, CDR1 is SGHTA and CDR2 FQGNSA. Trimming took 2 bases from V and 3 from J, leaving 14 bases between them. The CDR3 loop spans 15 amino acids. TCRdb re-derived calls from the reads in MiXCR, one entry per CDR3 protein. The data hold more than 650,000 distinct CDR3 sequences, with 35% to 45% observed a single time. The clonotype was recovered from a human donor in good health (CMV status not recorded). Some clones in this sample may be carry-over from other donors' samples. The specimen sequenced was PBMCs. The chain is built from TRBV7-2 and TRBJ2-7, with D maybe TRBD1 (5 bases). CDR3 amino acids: CASSLYAGIHYEQYF. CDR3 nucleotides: TGTGCCAGCAGCTTATACGCAGGGATTCACTACGAGCAGTACTTC.